The present T cell receptor (beta chain) was sequenced within a study of cytomegalovirus exposure and HLA in healthy donors (dated by TCRdb to about 2017). Study-level background: In an earlier analysis of under 750 of the donors, 276 Gb of sequence data and 100 million or so unique TCR beta sequences from 180 million or so T cells were reported. An earlier analysis of around 580 of the donors used high-throughput TCR beta sequencing to judge whether each TCR beta V gene segment behaved as functional or pseudogenic. Roughly 5 DR-DQ haplotypes were handled as single units for association and clustering because linkage in the cohort was strong. Among almost 400 genotyped donors of the cohort, an average of 235,054 unique TCR beta nucleotide sequences were sequenced per donor, roughly 18% of them non-productive. Rather than drawing on any new phenotypic data, the later analysis identified candidate immune exposures from TCR beta sequences and the way those sequences occurred across donors. The study aimed to test whether signatures of past pathogen exposure could be identified by cataloging public T cell receptors. Every discovery cohort repertoire had been produced on one sequencing platform. A later genetic analysis used genome-wide SNP genotypes for about 65% of the 666 donors, treating that subset as a discovery cohort. Using immunosequencing, the study profiled T cell repertoires from fewer than 850 subjects and related those repertoires to cytomegalovirus serostatus. The number of typed donors differed by locus: 629-630 for A, B, C, DRB1 and DQB1; 522 for DQA1; some 590 for DPA1; and roughly 490 for DPB1. Alongside the repertoire data, information on donor age, sex, ethnicity and CMV serostatus was compiled. Of the approximately 400 genotyped donors, roughly 85% fell in the genetic ancestry cluster associated with self-reported Caucasian donors. A separate validation cohort of 100 to 150 different subjects was used in addition to the approximately 700-subject first cohort. An early release covering about 600 HLA-typed donors comprised roughly 300 gigabases of sequencing data and roughly 86 million unique TCR sequences. The study combined high-throughput TCR immunosequencing, statistical association of individual TCRs with disease status, and machine learning to predict cytomegalovirus infection status. A later analysis re-examined previously published TCR beta repertoires from 610 or so donors and added high-resolution HLA genotyping to investigate patterns of TCR occurrence. Class I and class II HLA loci were covered by the typing at four-digit resolution.

Including the terminal cysteine and phenylalanine, the CDR3 comprises 16 residues. CDR3 DNA is the only sequence kept; it has 48 bases, read in frame from the first base. Unmatched junction bases come to 16, with V trimmed by 7 bases and J by 3 bases. The germline V gene (reference sequence) provides CDR1 GTSNPN and CDR2 SVGIG. Results the study describes overall, beyond this receptor: CMV serostatus was the only immune exposure information available for the cohort. The authors suggested that the approach could potentially be extended to other disease states and immunological phenotypes. Sequencing depth was assumed to be roughly uniform across donors in the presence/absence analyses, though that assumption may not hold. Compared with equally common non-associated chains, HLA-associated TCR beta chains in a later analysis were more clonally expanded and had lower generation probabilities. Linkage disequilibrium might explain the correlated functional status among segregating V segments, but an unknown experimental factor could not be excluded. Several of the top co-occurrence clusters appeared to be linked to parvovirus B19, influenza, CMV and Epstein-Barr virus, according to a later analysis. In both the original and validation cohorts, the classifier was reported to diagnose cytomegalovirus status with high specificity and sensitivity. Most TCR sequences were observed very rarely across donors, whereas some public TCRs were present in many individuals. According to a later analysis, TCR association rates differed among HLA loci, with DRB1 alleles showing the most associated TCRs and HLA-C alleles showing the fewest. When HLA alleles, especially DR and DQ, strongly co-occurred, TCR associations were difficult to assign to individual alleles. In a later analysis, more than 15,000 TCR beta sequences were associated with specific HLA alleles at a false discovery rate of 0.05. A group of highly shared sequence variants was considered likely to be a technical artifact of the sequencing pipeline. A further reported finding was that TCR beta sequences accurately predicted the HLA-A and HLA-B alleles for most subjects in the first cohort. The 87-base-pair reads could not distinguish some IMGT-functional V segments, including TRBV6-2 and TRBV6-3, so those segments were excluded. The study gave a list of over 150 TCR beta chains associated with cytomegalovirus. The earlier analysis of fewer than 750 of the donors excluded fewer than 20 rarely observed V segments, including chromosome 9 orphons, because counts were too low. Only TCR beta chains were sequenced in this cohort, and the absence of alpha or paired-chain data limited detectable features. Because HLA typing was unavailable for some donors at each locus, only the typed subset was used in association tests. An earlier analysis of around 540 of the donors showed that most TCR beta V segments appeared in productive rearrangements either about 87% or about 30% of the time, which broadly matched IMGT annotations. Three of the identified cytomegalovirus-associated TCR beta chains were confirmed in vitro to be specific for cytomegalovirus antigens. Compared with the approximately 710-donor mean, donors in an Asian-associated ancestry cluster had fewer N-insertions in productive TCRs, according to a later genetic analysis. An association between a missense DCLRE1C variant and V-gene and J-gene trimming of TCR beta chains was found in a later genetic analysis and replicated in an independent cohort. A later analysis found that most CMV-associated TCR beta chains appeared HLA-restricted, with HLA associations seemingly driven largely by CMV exposure.

The receptor library was made with the immunoSEQ multiplex PCR assay. The multiplex PCR relied on a mix of 60 forward primers for TCR Vbeta segments and 13 reverse primers for TCR Jbeta segments. Amplification of the CDR3 region of rearranged TCR beta genes was performed with a multiplex PCR assay on genomic DNA. The amplified TCR beta libraries were sequenced on the Illumina HiSeq System as 87-base-pair reads. As for the authors' bioinformatics: Across the 700 or so repertoires, a later analysis counted 80 million or so unique TCR beta chains, 8.5 million to 12 million of which were shared by at least two donors. Raw reads were error-corrected and collapsed into unique sequences by a nearest-neighbor algorithm in which closely related sequences were merged to remove PCR and sequencing errors. V, D and J gene segments were assigned by aligning CDR3 sequences to IMGT reference sequences. Each retained sequence needed at least a six-nucleotide match to both a V gene segment and a J gene segment. Rearrangements were classified as productive when the CDR3 lacked stop codons and remained in frame with V and J, and all other rearrangements were classified as non-productive. CDR3 was defined by IMGT convention, running from the second conserved V-encoded cysteine to the conserved J-encoded phenylalanine. The earlier analysis of 500 to 650 of the donors excluded any sequence lacking an unambiguous match to a single V gene segment. An earlier analysis of a few hundred of the donors called V segments functional above 56.7% productive rearrangements and segregating when the between-donor standard deviation exceeded 5%. A statistical classification framework was built for diagnosing cytomegalovirus status from the catalog of TCR beta chain sequences. In a later analysis, V and J genes were assigned by comparing TCR nucleotide sequences against IMGT/GENE-DB human TR gene sequences. Using the TCRdist pipeline, a later analysis assigned CDR3 sequences along with most-parsimonious VDJ recombination scenarios. In a later analysis, each TCR beta chain was defined by its CDR3 amino acid sequence together with its V-gene family, and reads without a unique V-gene family were excluded. In a later analysis, fewer than 650 highly shared, low-generation-probability nucleotide sequences were removed to address suspected cross-contamination and a sequencing artifact. For each public chain, a later analysis derived a clonal expansion index from normalized ranks of inferred template counts within each repertoire. In a later analysis, generation probabilities were computed with a VDJ recombination model fitted to out-of-frame rearrangements, and the resulting probabilities were checked against IGoR. A later analysis scored TCR-TCR, TCR-HLA and TCR-CMV co-occurrence with hypergeometric tests, applying a repertoire-size bias correction to TCR pairs. False discovery rates were estimated in a later analysis by permuting HLA or CMV assignments 20 times. In a later analysis, co-occurring TCRs were grouped with DBSCAN, and TCRdist sequence similarity was added when clustering was performed within HLA-allele-positive subsets. Co-occurrence clustering excluded repertoires with fewer than 30,000 or more than 120,000 public chains, plus five with anomalous nucleotide sharing. Entries here come from immuneACCESS through TCRdb and include only in-frame sequences with V and J called. Some clones fail to appear in such tables; in the studies checked, an unresolved V gene covers under half of the shortfall, and the cause of the remainder is unknown. V and J calls and clone size are those listed in that table; D and trimming were worked out from the DNA. The sample table contains 110,000 to 150,000 clones; only one count was recorded for 75% to 85% of them. 2% to 3% of the sample is in the top ten clones.

The cohort comprised 670 or so healthy bone marrow donors. Cohort members were all nominally healthy when sampled, although unrecorded immune exposures were likely present. The donor was CMV seropositive and was included in the group of approximately 310 seropositive cohort members. A peripheral blood sample was collected from each donor, and TCR beta sequencing was performed on peripheral blood mononuclear cells. Genomic DNA extraction from the blood cell samples was performed with the Qiagen DNeasy Blood Extraction Kit. A note on this clone: Its antigen is not yet known. Per-base qualities were not stored, and no clone one base away is much larger.

Sequenced sample: PBMCs. Recombination linked TRBV30 to TRBJ2-7; 9 bases in between match TRBD1. The clonotype comes from a woman aged 18-29 years in good health and CMV-seropositive. The CDR3 region: CASGQGALLGNYEQYF. The DNA sequence is given as TGTGCCTCGGGACAGGGTGCACTATTGGGGAACTACGAGCAGTACTTC. With all but the CDR3 taken from the reference TRBV30 and TRBJ2-7 genes, the full variable domain is: SQTIHQWPATLVQPVGSPLSLECTVEGTSNPNLYWYRQAAGRGLQLLFYSVGIGQISSEVPQNLSASRPQDRQFILSSKKLLLSDSGFYLCASGQGALLGNYEQYFGPGTRLTVT.